Sequencing of this T cell receptor beta chain was carried out in a study of blood T cell repertoires in COVID-19. The germline CDR1 and CDR2 sequences are KGHSH and LQKENI. The CDR3 spans 15 residues. Trimming took off 3 bases at V and 6 bases at J, with 14 bases between the two ends. Method: immunoSEQ multiplex PCR; TCRdb's copy keeps in-frame clones and lacks some. This sample carries 350,000 or so clones, roughly 84% of them seen once, and the ten largest clones take more than 1%. The sample comprised PBMCs or T cells enriched from blood (not recorded which). The J gene is TRBJ1-4, the V gene TRBV18; a weak D match, TRBD1 (6 bases). The TCR sequence derives from a woman aged 25 to 39 who had recovered from COVID-19. The CDR3 sequence is CASSPALGADEKLFF. The CDR3, as DNA: TGTGCCAGCTCACCCGCCTTGGGGGCCGATGAAAAACTGTTTTTT.